This T cell receptor beta chain was identified during a study of cytomegalovirus exposure and HLA in healthy donors. General study findings and limits: There were 160 or so TCR beta chains listed as cytomegalovirus-associated. In vitro data verified a few CMV-associated chains as specific for CMV antigens.

TCRdb's copy holds only in-frame clones and misses some; the assay was immunoSEQ multiplex PCR. Of under 150,000 clones listed, approximately 88% are singletons. Of note for this clone: The antigen remains undetermined.

Per germline, CDR1 ENHRY and CDR2 SYGVKD. This CDR3 region has 12 residues. V lost 8 bases and J lost 2, with 9 bases in between. The donors were in the roughly 110-subject validation cohort; that cohort was separate from the roughly 700-subject first cohort. This TCR was recovered from a woman under 30 in good health and CMV-seropositive. The V and J genes are TRBV10-3 and TRBJ1-1; tentative D call: TRBD1 (5 bases). Sequences were obtained from PBMCs. DNA of the CDR3: TGTGCCATCGGGGACTTCAACACTGAAGCTTTCTTT. Protein: CAIGDFNTEAFF.